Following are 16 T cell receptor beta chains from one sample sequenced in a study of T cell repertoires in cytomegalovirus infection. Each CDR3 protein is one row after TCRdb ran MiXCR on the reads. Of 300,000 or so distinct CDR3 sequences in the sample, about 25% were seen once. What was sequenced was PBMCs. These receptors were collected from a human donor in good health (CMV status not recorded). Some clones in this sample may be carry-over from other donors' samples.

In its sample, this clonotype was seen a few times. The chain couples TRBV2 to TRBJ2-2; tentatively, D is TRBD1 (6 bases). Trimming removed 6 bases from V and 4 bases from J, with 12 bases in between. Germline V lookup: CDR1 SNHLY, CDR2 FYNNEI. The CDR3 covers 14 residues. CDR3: CASRSGQITGELFF. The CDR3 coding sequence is TGTGCCAGCAGATCTGGACAGATCACCGGGGAGCTGTTTTTT.

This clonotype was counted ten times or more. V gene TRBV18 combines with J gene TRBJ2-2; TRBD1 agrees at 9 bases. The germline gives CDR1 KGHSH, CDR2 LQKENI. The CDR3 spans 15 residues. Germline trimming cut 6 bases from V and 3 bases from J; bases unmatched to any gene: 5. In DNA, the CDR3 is TGTGCCAGCTCGCCGGGACAGGGCGACACCGGGGAGCTGTTTTTT. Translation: CASSPGQGDTGELFF.

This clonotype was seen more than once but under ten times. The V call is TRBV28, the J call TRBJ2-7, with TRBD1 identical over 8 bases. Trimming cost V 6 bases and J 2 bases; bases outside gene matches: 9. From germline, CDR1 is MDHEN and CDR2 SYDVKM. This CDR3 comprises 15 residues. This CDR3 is CASRVGRGLTYEQYF. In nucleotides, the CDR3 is TGTGCCAGCAGGGTCGGCAGGGGGCTTACCTACGAGCAGTACTTC.

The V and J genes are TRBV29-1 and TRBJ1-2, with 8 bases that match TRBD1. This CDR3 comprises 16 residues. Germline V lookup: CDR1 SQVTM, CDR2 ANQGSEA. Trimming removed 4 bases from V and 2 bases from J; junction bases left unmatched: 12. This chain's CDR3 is CSVAFVPGQENYGYTF. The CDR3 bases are TGCAGCGTTGCTTTTGTACCGGGACAGGAGAACTATGGCTACACCTTC.

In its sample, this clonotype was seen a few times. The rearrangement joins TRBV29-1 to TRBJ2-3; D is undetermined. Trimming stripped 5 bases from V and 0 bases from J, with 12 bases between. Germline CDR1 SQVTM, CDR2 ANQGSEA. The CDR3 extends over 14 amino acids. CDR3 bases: TGCAGCGTTTCAGGAGCGCCAAGCACAGATACGCAGTATTTT. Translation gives CSVSGAPSTDTQYF.

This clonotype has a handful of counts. DNA of the CDR3: TGTGCCAGCAGTTCACCCCGGGGGCCGAGCTCCTATAATTCACCCCTCCACTTT. Protein sequence: CASSSPRGPSSYNSPLHF. The chain joins TRBV27 to TRBJ1-6; maybe TRBD1 (6 bases). Trimming took 4 bases from V and 0 from J, leaving 16 bases between them. Germline V lookup: CDR1 MNHEY, CDR2 SMNVEV (reference sequence). The CDR3 runs to 18 residues.

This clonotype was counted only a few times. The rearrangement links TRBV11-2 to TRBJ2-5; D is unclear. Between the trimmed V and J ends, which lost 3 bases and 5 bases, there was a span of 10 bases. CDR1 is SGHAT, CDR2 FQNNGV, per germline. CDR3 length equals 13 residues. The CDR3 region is CASSFSPQETQYF. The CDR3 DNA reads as TGTGCCAGCAGCTTTAGTCCCCAGGAGACCCAGTACTTC.

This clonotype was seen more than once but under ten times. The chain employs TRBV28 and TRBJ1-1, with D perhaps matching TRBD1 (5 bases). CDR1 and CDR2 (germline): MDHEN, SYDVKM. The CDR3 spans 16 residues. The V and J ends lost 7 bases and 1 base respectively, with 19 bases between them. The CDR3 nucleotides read TGTGCCAGCACCCTCGCGTGGGGGAGTAGGAACACTGAAGCTTTCTTT. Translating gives CASTLAWGSRNTEAFF.

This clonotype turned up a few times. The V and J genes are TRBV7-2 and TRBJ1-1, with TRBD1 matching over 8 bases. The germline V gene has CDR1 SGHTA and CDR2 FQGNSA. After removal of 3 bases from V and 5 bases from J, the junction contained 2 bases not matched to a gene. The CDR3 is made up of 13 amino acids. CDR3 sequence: CASSFDRGTEAFF. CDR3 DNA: TGTGCCAGCAGCTTCGACAGGGGTACTGAAGCTTTCTTT.

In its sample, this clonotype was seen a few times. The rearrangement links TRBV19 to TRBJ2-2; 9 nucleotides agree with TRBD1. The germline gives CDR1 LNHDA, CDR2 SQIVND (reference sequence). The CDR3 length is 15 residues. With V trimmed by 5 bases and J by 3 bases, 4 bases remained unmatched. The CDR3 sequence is CASSPQGAHTGELFF. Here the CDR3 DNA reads TGTGCCAGTAGTCCACAGGGGGCGCACACCGGGGAGCTGTTTTTT.

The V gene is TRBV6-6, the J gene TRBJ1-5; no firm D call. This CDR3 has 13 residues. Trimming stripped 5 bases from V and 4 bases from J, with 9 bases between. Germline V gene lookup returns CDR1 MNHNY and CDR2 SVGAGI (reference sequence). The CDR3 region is CASSLEDNQPQHF. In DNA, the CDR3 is TGTGCCAGCAGTCTCGAGGATAATCAGCCCCAGCATTTT.

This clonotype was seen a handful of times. The CDR3 DNA reads TGTGCCAGCAGTTTAGTCCCAGCCCAAGAGACCCAGTACTTC. As protein: CASSLVPAQETQYF. The chain links TRBV27 to TRBJ2-5; D gene ambiguous. CDR3 length: 14 amino acids. Looked up from germline, CDR1 is MNHEY and CDR2 is SMNVEV (reference sequence). The V and J ends lost 2 bases and 1 base respectively, with 8 bases between them.

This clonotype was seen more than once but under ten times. The CDR3 DNA follows: TGTGCCAGCAGTGGCGGCAGGCCGAACACTGAAGCTTTCTTT. Translating gives CASSGGRPNTEAFF. The chain combines TRBV7-2 with TRBJ1-1; no clear D. The CDR3 length is 14 residues. V was clipped by 6 bases and J by 1 base, with 12 bases between them. The germline V gene has CDR1 SGHTA and CDR2 FQGNSA.

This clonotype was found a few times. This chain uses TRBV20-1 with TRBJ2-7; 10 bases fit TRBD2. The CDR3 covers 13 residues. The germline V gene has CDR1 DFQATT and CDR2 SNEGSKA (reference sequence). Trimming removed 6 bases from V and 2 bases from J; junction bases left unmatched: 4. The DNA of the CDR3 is TGCAGTGCGCACGGGACTAGCGCCTACGAGCAGTACTTC. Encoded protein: CSAHGTSAYEQYF.

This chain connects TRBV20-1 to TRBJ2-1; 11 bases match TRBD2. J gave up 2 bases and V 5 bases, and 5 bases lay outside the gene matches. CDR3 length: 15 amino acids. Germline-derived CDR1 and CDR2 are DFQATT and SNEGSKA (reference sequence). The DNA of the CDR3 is TGCAGTGCTCGACTAGCGGGGTTGACCTACAATGAGCAGTTCTTC. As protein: CSARLAGLTYNEQFF.

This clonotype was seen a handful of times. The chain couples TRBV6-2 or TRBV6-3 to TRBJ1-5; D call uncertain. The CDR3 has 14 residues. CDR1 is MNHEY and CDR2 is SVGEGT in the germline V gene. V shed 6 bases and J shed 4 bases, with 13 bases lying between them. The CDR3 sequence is CASSTISGNQPQHF. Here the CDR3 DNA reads TGTGCCAGCAGCACCATTTCGGGAAATCAGCCCCAGCATTTT.